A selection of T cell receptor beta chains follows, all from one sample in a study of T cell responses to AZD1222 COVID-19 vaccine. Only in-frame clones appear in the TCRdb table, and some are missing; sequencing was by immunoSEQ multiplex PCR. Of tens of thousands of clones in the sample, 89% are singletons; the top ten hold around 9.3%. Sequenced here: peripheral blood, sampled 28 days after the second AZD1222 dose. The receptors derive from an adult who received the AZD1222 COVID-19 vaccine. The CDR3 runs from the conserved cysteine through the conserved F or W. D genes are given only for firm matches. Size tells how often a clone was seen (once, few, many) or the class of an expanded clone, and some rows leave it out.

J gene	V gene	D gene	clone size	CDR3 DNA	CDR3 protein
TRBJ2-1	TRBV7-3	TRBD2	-	TGTGCCAGCAGCGTCGGGGCGGGAGCCTCCAATGAGCAGTTCTTC	CASSVGAGASNEQFF
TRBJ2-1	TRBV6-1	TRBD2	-	TGTGCCAGCAGTGACCTAGCGGGACCCTACAATGAGCAGTTCTTC	CASSDLAGPYNEQFF
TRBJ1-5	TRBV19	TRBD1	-	TGTGCCAGTAACAACCAGGGGGGAAATCAGCCCCAGCATTTT	CASNNQGGNQPQHF
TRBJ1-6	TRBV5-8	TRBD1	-	TGTGCCAGCAGCTTGGGTACAGGGGGCGACCTTAAGGAACCCCTCCACTTT	CASSLGTGGDLKEPLHF
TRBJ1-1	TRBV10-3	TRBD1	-	TGTGCCATCAGTGAGGTCAGGGCAGGGGGGGACACTGAAGCTTTCTTT	CAISEVRAGGDTEAFF
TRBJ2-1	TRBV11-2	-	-	TGTGCCAGCAGCTTAGGAGTAGGCCCAAACAATGAGCAGTTCTTC	CASSLGVGPNNEQFF
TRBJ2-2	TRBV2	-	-	TGTGCCAGCAGTGAAAACAGTCGTGCCGGGGAGCTGTTTTTT	CASSENSRAGELFF
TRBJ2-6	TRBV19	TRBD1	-	TGTGCCAGTAGTATCGGGGAGCGGACAGGGCACTCTGGGGCCAACGTCCTGACTTTC	CASSIGERTGHSGANVLTF
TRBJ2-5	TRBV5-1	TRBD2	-	TGCGCCAGCATGGCGGGAGGGGGAGAGACCCAGTACTTC	CASMAGGGETQYF
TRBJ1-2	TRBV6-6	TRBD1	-	TGTGCCAGCAGTTACCGGACAGGGGGCGGCTATGGCTACACCTTC	CASSYRTGGGYGYTF
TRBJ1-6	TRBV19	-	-	TGTGCCAGTAGTATCTTAGGGAGCAAATCACCCCTCCACTTT	CASSILGSKSPLHF
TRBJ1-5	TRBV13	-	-	TGTGCCAGCAGCTTCCCTCTACAGGGTCGGCAGCCCCAGCATTTT	CASSFPLQGRQPQHF
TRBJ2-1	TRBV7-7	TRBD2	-	TGTGCCAGCAGCCCGAACTCCGGACTAGGAAGGGTTTACAATGAGCAGTTCTTC	CASSPNSGLGRVYNEQFF
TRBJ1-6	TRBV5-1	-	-	TGCGCCAGCAGCTTGGGGGGTAACTCCTATAATTCACCCCTCCACTTT	CASSLGGNSYNSPLHF
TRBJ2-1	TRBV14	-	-	TGTGCCAGCAGCCAATGGCAGGGGCTTGGGGATGAGCAGTTCTTC	CASSQWQGLGDEQFF
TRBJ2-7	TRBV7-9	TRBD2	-	TGTGCCAGCAGCCCGGGGGGGGTCTACGAGCAGTACTTC	CASSPGGVYEQYF
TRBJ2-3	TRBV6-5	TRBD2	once	TGTGCCAGCAGTTTCCTAGCGGGACGCACAGATACGCAGTATTTT	CASSFLAGRTDTQYF
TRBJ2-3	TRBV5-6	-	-	TGTGCCAGCAGCTTGGGGACACTCGGAACAGATACGCAGTATTTT	CASSLGTLGTDTQYF
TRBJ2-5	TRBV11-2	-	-	TGTGCCAGCAGCTGGAGGGTTGGGGAGACCCAGTACTTC	CASSWRVGETQYF
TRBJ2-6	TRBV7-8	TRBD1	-	TGTGCCATCCTACCTGCGGGACAGGGGACCTCTGGGGCCAACGTCCTGACTTTC	CAILPAGQGTSGANVLTF
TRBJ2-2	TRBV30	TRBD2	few	TGTGCCTGGAGTGATGGCGGGGGACTCACCGGGGAGCTGTTTTTT	CAWSDGGGLTGELFF
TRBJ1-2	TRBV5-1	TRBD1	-	TGCGCCAGCAGCTTGGGCCCACTTACAGGGGCCTATGGCTACACCTTC	CASSLGPLTGAYGYTF
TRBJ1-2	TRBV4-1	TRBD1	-	TGCGCCAGCAGCCCCCGACAGGGTGGCGGCTACACCTTC	CASSPRQGGGYTF
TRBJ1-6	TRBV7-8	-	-	TGTGCCAGCAGCGTACGAGATAATTCACCCCTCCACTTT	CASSVRDNSPLHF
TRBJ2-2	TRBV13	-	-	TGTGCCAGCAGCACCGGACCGGGATATAACACCGGGGAGCTGTTTTTT	CASSTGPGYNTGELFF
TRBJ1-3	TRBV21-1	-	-	TGTGCCAGCAGCACGGACAGGGAGGGCCTAGGTGGAAACACCATATATTTT	CASSTDREGLGGNTIYF
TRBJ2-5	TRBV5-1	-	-	TGCGCCAGCAGCTTGGCCACAGGCCAAGAGACCCAGTACTTC	CASSLATGQETQYF
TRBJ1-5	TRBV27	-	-	TGTGCCAGCAGTCAGGGACGGAATAGCAATCAGCCCCAGCATTTT	CASSQGRNSNQPQHF
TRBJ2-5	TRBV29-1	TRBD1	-	TGCAGCGTTGGGAGACAGGGTCGTGAGACCCAGTACTTC	CSVGRQGRETQYF
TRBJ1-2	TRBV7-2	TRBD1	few	TGTGCCAGCAGCTTGGTGACAGGGATGCGCTACACCTTC	CASSLVTGMRYTF
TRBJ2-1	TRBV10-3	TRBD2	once	TGTGCCATCAGGGACGGCGTGGGGAGGGGCTACAATGAGCAGTTCTTC	CAIRDGVGRGYNEQFF
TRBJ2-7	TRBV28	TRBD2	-	TGTGCCAGCACCCTTCCCGGGACTAACAACTACGAGCAGTACTTC	CASTLPGTNNYEQYF
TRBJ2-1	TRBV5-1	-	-	TGCGCCAGCAGTCTTCAGGCGGACTACAATGAGCAGTTCTTC	CASSLQADYNEQFF
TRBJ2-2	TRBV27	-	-	TGTGCCAGCAGTTCGGGCAGGGGGGACACCGGGGAGCTGTTTTTT	CASSSGRGDTGELFF
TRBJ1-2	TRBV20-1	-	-	TGCAGTGCTAGATTCCCGTACGGCTACACCTTC	CSARFPYGYTF
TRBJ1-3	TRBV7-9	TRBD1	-	TGTGCCAGCAGTCACGGGCGGGACAGGGGCTCCGGGATTGGAAACACCATATATTTT	CASSHGRDRGSGIGNTIYF
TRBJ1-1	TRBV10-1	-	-	TGCGCCAGCAGTGAAAAACAGGGCCGGACTGAAGCTTTCTTT	CASSEKQGRTEAFF
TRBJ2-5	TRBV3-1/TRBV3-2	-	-	TGTGCCAGCAGCCCCACTGGTGAGACCCAGTACTTC	CASSPTGETQYF
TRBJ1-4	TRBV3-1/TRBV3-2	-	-	TGTGCCAGCAGCCAAGGGGGGGCTATTAATGAAAAACTGTTTTTT	CASSQGGAINEKLFF
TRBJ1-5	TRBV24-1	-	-	TGTGCCACCAGTGACAAGGGGGGCAGCAATCAGCCCCAGCATTTT	CATSDKGGSNQPQHF